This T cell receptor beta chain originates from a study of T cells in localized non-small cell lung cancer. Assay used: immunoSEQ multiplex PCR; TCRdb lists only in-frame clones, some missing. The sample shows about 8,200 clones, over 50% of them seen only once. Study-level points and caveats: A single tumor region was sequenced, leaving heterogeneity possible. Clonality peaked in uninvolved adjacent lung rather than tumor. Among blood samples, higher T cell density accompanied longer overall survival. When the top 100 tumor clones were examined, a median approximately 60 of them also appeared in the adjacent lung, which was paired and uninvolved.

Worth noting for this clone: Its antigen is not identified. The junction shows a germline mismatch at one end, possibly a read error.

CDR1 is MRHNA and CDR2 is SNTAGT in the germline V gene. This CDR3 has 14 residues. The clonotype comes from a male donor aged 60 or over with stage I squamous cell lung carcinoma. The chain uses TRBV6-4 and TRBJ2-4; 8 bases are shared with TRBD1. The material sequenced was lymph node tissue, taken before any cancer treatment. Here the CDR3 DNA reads TGTGCCATCAGTGCCGGACAGGGTGACGACATTCAGTACTTC. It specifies CAISAGQGDDIQYF.